The source of this T cell receptor (beta chain) is a study of blood T cells in healthy people across ages (dated by TCRdb to about 2015). Regarding the study in general: In model experiments, roughly one uniquely barcoded TCR beta cDNA molecule per two T cells was captured by template switching. To avoid experimental bias, donors of different ages were distributed randomly across sequencing lanes. For two donors (one aged 18 to 29 and one aged 80 or older), the study analyzed two additional independent replicas of 1 million unique cDNA reads from the same blood draw. The donors were divided into four age groups: young (average approximately 17 years), middle-aged (about 40), aged (about 60) and long-lived (approximately 74). Using deep sequencing normalized with unique cDNA molecular identifiers, the study measured how TCR beta repertoire diversity changes with age. Overall results and qualifications from the work: Observed TCR beta diversity per million T cells fell roughly linearly with age, and a significant reduction was already apparent by age about 38. Because donor CMV infection status was unknown, age-related changes in expanded clonotypes were potentially confounded. There was a strong correlation between observed TCR beta diversity and the percentage of naive T cells measured by flow cytometry. Since profiling was done on bulk unsorted PBMCs, naive and antigen-experienced compartments could not be conclusively compared. The long-lived group showed more naive CD4+ T cells, fewer expanded clones and increased TCR diversity than the aged group, suggesting age selection. Estimates of total diversity based on one million sequenced T cells were considered lower bounds and underestimates.

Libraries came from 5' RACE. Sequencing used an Illumina HiSeq 2500. A second PCR of roughly 7 to 11 cycles was performed with a sample-barcoded 5' primer and a J-beta primer mix. A template-switch 5' adaptor carrying 12 random nucleotides introduced a unique molecular identifier onto each TCR beta cDNA molecule. At least 3 million CDR3-containing paired-end reads were obtained from each sample. First-strand cDNA synthesis was performed from all RNA using the Mint cDNA synthesis kit, with priming by a TRBC-specific oligonucleotide. After uracil-DNA glycosylase treatment, a first 18-cycle PCR used universal primers M1SS and BC2_uni_R on all cDNA. For the original study's pipeline: For normalization, 1 million high-quality reads were randomly selected from each sample, with every read carrying a distinct molecular identifier. Instead of being binned into consensus sequences, reads with shared molecular identifiers were discarded. CDR3 identification, clonotype clustering and error correction used MiTCR with a Q25 quality threshold and the strictest error-elimination algorithm. A nonparametric unseen species model with Euler transformation was used to estimate a lower bound on total TCR beta diversity. TCRdb ran its own pipeline on the public reads, namely fastp trimming at Q25 and MiXCR clone calling, and kept in-frame beta chains. Under each unique CDR3 protein, matching rows form one entry showing the most common genes and DNA. These V and J calls rely on TCRdb rather than the paper's analysis. Recorded for this sample are approximately 1,000,000 distinct CDR3 sequences; 35% to 40% of them occurred a single time. Around 13% of the sample belongs to the ten largest clones.

This clonotype appeared a few times. Its binding antigen is unknown. No much larger clone exists at a distance of one base, and base qualities are not known. CDR3 length: 11 amino acids, cysteine to phenylalanine. Only the CDR3 DNA stays, 33 bases, in frame from base 1. V has 6 bases trimmed and J has 8 bases trimmed; junction bases matching no gene number 5. Sequences DFQATT (CDR1) and SNEGSKA (CDR2) are obtained from the germline V gene (reference sequence). The donors were 40 or so Caucasian individuals from Russia, aged roughly 6 to 100 years, who were systemically healthy. Ten milliliters of peripheral blood were drawn from each donor into EDTA-treated Vacutainer tubes. PBMCs were isolated by Ficoll-Paque density-gradient centrifugation, with at least 7 million obtained per sample. Total RNA, at least 6 micrograms per sample, was extracted from PBMCs with Trizol reagent. For every donor, flow cytometry on a PBMC aliquot measured the percentage of naive CD45RAhigh/CD27high T cells.

This receptor was obtained from a man between 18 and 29 years old in good health. Sequencing was performed on blood. The sequence links TRBV20-1 to TRBJ1-2; the junction holds 8 bases that match TRBD1. The CDR3: CSARTGQGYTF. The sequenced DNA is TGCAGTGCCAGGACAGGGCAAGGCTACACCTTC.